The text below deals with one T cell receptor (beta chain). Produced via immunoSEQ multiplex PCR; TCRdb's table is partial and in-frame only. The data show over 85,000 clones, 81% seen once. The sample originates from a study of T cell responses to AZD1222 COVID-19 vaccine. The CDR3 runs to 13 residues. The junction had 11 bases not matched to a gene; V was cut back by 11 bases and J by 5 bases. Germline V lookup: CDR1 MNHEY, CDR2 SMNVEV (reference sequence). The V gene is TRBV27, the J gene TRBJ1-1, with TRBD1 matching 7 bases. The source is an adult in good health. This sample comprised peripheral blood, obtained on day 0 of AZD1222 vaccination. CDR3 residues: CASRGGEGTEAFF. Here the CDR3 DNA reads TGTGCCTCCAGGGGGGGGGAAGGAACTGAAGCTTTCTTT.